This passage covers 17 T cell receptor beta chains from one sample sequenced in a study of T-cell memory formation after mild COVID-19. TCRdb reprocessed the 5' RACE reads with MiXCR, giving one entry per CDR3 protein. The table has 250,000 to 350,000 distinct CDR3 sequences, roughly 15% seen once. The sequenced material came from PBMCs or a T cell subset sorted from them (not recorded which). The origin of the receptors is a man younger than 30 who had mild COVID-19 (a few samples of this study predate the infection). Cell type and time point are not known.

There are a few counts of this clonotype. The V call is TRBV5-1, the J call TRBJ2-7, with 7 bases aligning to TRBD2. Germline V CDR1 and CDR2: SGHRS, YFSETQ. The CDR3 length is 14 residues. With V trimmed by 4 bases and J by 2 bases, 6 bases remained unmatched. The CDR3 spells CASSTGLPPYEQYF. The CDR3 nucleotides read TGCGCCAGCAGCACGGGACTACCCCCCTACGAGCAGTACTTC.

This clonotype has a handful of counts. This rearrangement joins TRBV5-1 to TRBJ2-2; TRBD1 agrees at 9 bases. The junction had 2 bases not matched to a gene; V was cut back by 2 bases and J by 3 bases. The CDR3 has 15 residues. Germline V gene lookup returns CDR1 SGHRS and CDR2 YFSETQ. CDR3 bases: TGCGCCAGCAGCTTAGGGGACAGGGACACCGGGGAGCTGTTTTTT. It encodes CASSLGDRDTGELFF. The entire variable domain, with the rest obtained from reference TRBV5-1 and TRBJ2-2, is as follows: KAGVTQTPRYLIKTRGQQVTLSCSPISGHRSVSWYQQTPGQGLQFLFEYFSETQRNKGNFPGRFSGRQFSNSRSEMNVSTLELGDSALYLCASSLGDRDTGELFFGEGSRLTVL.

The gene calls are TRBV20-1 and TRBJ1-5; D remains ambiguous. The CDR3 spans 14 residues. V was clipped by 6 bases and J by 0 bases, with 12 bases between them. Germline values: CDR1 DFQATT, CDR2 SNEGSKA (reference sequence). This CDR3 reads CSAYSSYSNQPQHF. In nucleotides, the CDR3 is TGCAGTGCGTACAGCTCCTATAGCAATCAGCCCCAGCATTTT.

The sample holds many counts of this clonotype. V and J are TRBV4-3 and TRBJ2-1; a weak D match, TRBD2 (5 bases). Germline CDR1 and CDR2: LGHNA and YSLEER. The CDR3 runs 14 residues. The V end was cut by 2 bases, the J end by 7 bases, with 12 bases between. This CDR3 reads CASSQLSTRNEQFF. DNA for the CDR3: TGCGCCAGCAGCCAATTAAGTACTAGGAATGAGCAGTTCTTC.

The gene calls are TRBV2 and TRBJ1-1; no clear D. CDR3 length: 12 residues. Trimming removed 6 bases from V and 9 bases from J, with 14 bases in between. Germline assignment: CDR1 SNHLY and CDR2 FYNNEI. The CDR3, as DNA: TGTGCCAGCAGACTCGCGGGTAAGAAAGCTTTCTTT. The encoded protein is CASRLAGKKAFF.

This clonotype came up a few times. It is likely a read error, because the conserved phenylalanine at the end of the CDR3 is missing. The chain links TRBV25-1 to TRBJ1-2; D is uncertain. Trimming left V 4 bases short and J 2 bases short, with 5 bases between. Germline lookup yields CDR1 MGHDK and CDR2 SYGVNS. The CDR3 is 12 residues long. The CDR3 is CASSVSNYGYTL. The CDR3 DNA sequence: TGTGCCAGCAGTGTCTCCAACTATGGCTACACCCTC.

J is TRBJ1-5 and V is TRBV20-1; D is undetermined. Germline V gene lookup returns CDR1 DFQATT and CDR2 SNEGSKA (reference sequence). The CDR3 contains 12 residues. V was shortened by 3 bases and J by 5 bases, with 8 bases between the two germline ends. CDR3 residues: CSASSRYQPQHF. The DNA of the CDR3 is TGCAGTGCTAGTAGCAGATATCAGCCCCAGCATTTT.

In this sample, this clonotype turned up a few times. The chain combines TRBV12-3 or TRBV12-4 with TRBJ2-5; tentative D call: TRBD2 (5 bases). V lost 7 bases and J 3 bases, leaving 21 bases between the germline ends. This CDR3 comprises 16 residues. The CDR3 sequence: CASTSMRATDKETQYF. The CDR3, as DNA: TGTGCCAGCACCTCGATGAGGGCTACAGACAAAGAGACCCAGTACTTC.

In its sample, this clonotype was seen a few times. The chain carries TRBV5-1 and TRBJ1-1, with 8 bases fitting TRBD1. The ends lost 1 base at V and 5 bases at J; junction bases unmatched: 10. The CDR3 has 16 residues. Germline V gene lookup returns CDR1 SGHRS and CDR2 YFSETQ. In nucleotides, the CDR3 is TGCGCCAGCAGCTTGTTCCAGGGGGCGCGAGGTACTGAAGCTTTCTTT. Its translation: CASSLFQGARGTEAFF. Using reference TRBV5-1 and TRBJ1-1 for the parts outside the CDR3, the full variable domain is KAGVTQTPRYLIKTRGQQVTLSCSPISGHRSVSWYQQTPGQGLQFLFEYFSETQRNKGNFPGRFSGRQFSNSRSEMNVSTLELGDSALYLCASSLFQGARGTEAFFGQGTRLTVV.

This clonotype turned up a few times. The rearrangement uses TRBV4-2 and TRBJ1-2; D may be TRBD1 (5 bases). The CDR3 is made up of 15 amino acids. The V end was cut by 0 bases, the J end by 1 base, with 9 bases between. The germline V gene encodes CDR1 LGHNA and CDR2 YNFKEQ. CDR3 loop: CASSQDRVLNYGYTF. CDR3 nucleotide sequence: TGTGCCAGCAGCCAAGACAGGGTACTTAACTATGGCTACACCTTC.

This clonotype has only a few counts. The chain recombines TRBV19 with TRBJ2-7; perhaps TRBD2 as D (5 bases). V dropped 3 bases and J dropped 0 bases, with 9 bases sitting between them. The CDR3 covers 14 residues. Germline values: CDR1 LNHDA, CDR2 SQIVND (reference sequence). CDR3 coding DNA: TGTGCCAGTAGTATGGGCGGGTACTCCTACGAGCAGTACTTC. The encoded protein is CASSMGGYSYEQYF.

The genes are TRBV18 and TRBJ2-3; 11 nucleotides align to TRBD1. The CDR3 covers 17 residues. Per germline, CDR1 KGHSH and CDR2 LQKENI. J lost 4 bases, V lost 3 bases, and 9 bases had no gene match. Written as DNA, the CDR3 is TGTGCCAGCTCACCTCCGCCGGGGACAGGGGGTCCAGATACGCAGTATTTT. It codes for CASSPPPGTGGPDTQYF. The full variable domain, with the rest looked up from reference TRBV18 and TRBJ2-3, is NAGVMQNPRHLVRRRGQEARLRCSPMKGHSHVYWYRQLPEEGLKFMVYLQKENIIDESGMPKERFSAEFPKEGPSILRIQQVVRGDSAAYFCASSPPPGTGGPDTQYFGPGTRLTVL.

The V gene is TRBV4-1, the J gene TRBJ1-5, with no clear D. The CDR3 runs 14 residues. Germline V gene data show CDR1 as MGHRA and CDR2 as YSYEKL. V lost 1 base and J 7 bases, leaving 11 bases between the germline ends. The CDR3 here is CASSQAPDMQPQHF. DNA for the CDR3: TGCGCCAGCAGCCAAGCCCCAGACATGCAGCCCCAGCATTTT.

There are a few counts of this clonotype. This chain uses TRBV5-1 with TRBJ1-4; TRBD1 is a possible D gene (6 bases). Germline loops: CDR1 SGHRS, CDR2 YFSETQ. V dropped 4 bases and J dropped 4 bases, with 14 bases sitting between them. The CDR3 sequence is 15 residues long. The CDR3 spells CASSLEGHLNEKLFF. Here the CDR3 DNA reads TGCGCCAGCAGCCTTGAGGGACACCTTAATGAAAAACTGTTTTTT. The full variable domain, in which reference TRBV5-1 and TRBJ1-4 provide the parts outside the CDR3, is KAGVTQTPRYLIKTRGQQVTLSCSPISGHRSVSWYQQTPGQGLQFLFEYFSETQRNKGNFPGRFSGRQFSNSRSEMNVSTLELGDSALYLCASSLEGHLNEKLFFGSGTQLSVL.

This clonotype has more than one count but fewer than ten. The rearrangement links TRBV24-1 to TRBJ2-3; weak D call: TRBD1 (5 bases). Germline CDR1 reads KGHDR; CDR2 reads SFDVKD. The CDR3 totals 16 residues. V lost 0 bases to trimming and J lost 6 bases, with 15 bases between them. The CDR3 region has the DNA TGTGCCACCAGTGATTTGCAGGGCCGCACGCGGGATACGCAGTATTTT. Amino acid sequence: CATSDLQGRTRDTQYF.

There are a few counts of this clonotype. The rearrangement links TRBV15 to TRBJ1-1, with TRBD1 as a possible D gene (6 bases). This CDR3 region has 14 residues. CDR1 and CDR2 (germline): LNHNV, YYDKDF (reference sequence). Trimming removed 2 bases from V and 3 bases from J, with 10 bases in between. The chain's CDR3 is CATSRPGAYTEAFF. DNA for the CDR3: TGTGCCACCAGCAGACCGGGGGCCTACACTGAAGCTTTCTTT.

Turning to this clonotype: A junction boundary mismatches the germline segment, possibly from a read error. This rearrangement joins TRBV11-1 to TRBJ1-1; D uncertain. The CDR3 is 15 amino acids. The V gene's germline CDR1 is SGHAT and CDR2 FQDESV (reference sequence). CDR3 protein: CAGSSLAFENTEAFF. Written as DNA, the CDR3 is TGTGCCGGCAGCTCCTTAGCGTTTGAGAACACTGAAGCTTTCTTT.